The 24 T cell receptor beta chains below come from one sample, sequenced in a study of blood T cell repertoires in COVID-19. This table comes from immunoSEQ multiplex PCR, and its TCRdb copy is limited to in-frame clones, with some not included. This table holds about 160,000 clones, roughly 84% found once. The specimen was peripheral blood. The receptors were gathered from a man aged 65 to 79 with acute or convalescent COVID-19.

This clone occurred many times. The V gene is TRBV27, the J gene TRBJ2-5, with TRBD2 matching over 9 bases. The CDR3 sequence is 19 residues long. V was pared by 2 bases and J by 3 bases, with 16 bases of the junction left unmatched. In germline, CDR1 is MNHEY, CDR2 SMNVEV (reference sequence). CDR3 protein: CASSLMAGGLAEMKETQYF. CDR3 DNA: TGTGCCAGCAGTTTAATGGCGGGGGGGCTAGCGGAGATGAAAGAGACCCAGTACTTC.

The chain has TRBV6-5 and TRBJ2-2; 11 bases match TRBD2. V lost 6 bases, J lost 7 bases, and 7 bases stayed unmatched. In germline, CDR1 is MNHEY, CDR2 SVGAGI. The CDR3 consists of 15 residues. The CDR3 DNA reads as TGTGCCAGCAGAGCAACTAGCGGGGGCATCGGGGAGCTGTTTTTT. Translation gives CASRATSGGIGELFF.

The chain has TRBV6-5 and TRBJ1-2, with unresolved D. Trimming stripped 8 bases from V and 1 base from J, with 14 bases between. Germline CDR1 is MNHEY and CDR2 is SVGAGI. This CDR3 has 14 residues. CDR3 residues: CASEPPVLNYGYTF. CDR3 coding DNA: TGTGCCAGCGAACCCCCAGTCCTTAACTATGGCTACACCTTC.

This sequence joins TRBV5-1 and TRBJ1-1; D might be TRBD1 (5 bases). The CDR3 loop spans 13 amino acids. The germline gives CDR1 SGHRS, CDR2 YFSETQ. V lost 3 bases and J lost 5, with 11 bases in between. The DNA for the CDR3 is TGCGCCAGCAGCTCCAGGGTGGGTACTGAAGCTTTCTTT. Encoded protein: CASSSRVGTEAFF.

The chain combines TRBV12-3 or TRBV12-4 with TRBJ2-7, with 10 bases that match TRBD1. V dropped 4 bases and J dropped 11; count of bases not matched to a gene: 8. This CDR3 spans 13 amino acids. The CDR3 DNA is TGTGCCAGCAGTTCCACCGGGACAGGGGTCGAGTACTTC. Protein sequence: CASSSTGTGVEYF.

The chain links TRBV11-3 to TRBJ2-1, with TRBD2 matching over 8 bases. Trimming took 1 base from V and 1 from J; bases not matched to a gene: 6. Per the germline V gene, CDR1 is SGHNT and CDR2 is YENEEA. This CDR3 has 17 amino acids. CDR3 loop: CASSLGGAGVSYNEQFF. The CDR3 nucleotides are TGTGCCAGCAGCTTAGGGGGAGCGGGAGTTTCCTACAATGAGCAGTTCTTC.

This chain connects TRBV15 to TRBJ2-7; D is unresolved. Looked up from germline, CDR1 is LNHNV and CDR2 is YYDKDF (reference sequence). The V end lost 1 base, the J end lost 0 bases, and 10 bases lay between the germline ends. The CDR3 has 15 amino acids. As DNA, the CDR3 is TGTGCCACCAGCAGAGGTGGCGGAACCTCCTACGAGCAGTACTTC. It is translated as CATSRGGGTSYEQYF. The variable domain in full, completed from reference TRBV15 and TRBJ2-7, reads DAMVIQNPRYQVTQFGKPVTLSCSQTLNHNVMYWYQQKSSQAPKLLFHYYDKDFNNEADTPDNFQSRRPNTSFCFLDIRSPGLGDTAMYLCATSRGGGTSYEQYFGPGTRLTVT.

The chain carries TRBV2 and TRBJ2-5; TRBD2 matches at 13 bases. The ends lost 6 bases at V and 9 bases at J; junction bases unmatched: 10. This CDR3 has 15 residues. Per the germline V gene, CDR1 is SNHLY and CDR2 is FYNNEI. CDR3 amino acids: CASRPTSGGPVAQYF. DNA of the CDR3: TGTGCCAGCAGGCCGACTAGCGGGGGGCCTGTCGCCCAGTACTTC.

The chain employs TRBV2 and TRBJ2-1; 9 nucleotides match TRBD1. Germline CDR1 reads SNHLY; CDR2 reads FYNNEI. The CDR3 is 16 residues long. The V and J ends lost 4 bases and 0 bases, in that order; junction bases with no gene match: 4. The CDR3 coding sequence is TGTGCCAGCAGTGGCGGGACAGGGAGCTCCTACAATGAGCAGTTCTTC. Amino acids: CASSGGTGSSYNEQFF.

V usage is TRBV15 and J usage is TRBJ1-3; tentatively, D is TRBD1 (6 bases). Germline CDR1 reads LNHNV; CDR2 reads YYDKDF (reference sequence). This CDR3 spans 17 amino acids. V lost 0 bases, J lost 2 bases, and 14 bases lay in between. CDR3 sequence: CATSREGWGTPGNTIYF. The CDR3 DNA reads as TGTGCCACCAGCAGAGAGGGTTGGGGGACACCTGGAAACACCATATATTTT.

This clone was observed once. In nucleotides, the CDR3 is TGTGCCAGCAGTGAGTCAGGGGTCGTTTATGGCTACACCTTC. Translation gives CASSESGVVYGYTF. The rearrangement joins TRBV6-1 to TRBJ1-2; TRBD1 is a possible D gene (6 bases). V lost 3 bases, J lost 5 bases, and 13 bases lay in between. The CDR3 covers 14 residues. Germline values: CDR1 MNHNS, CDR2 SASEGT.

The gene calls are TRBV3-1 (or the pseudogene TRBV3-2) and TRBJ2-3, with 9 bases identical to TRBD2. J gave up 4 bases and V 5 bases, and 10 bases lay outside the gene matches. The CDR3 length is 16 residues. The germline CDR1 and CDR2 sequences are LGHDT and YNNKEL (reference sequence). The CDR3 protein is CASSGPASGIADTQYF. DNA for the CDR3: TGTGCCAGCAGCGGTCCGGCTAGCGGGATTGCAGATACGCAGTATTTT.

The chain uses TRBV15 and TRBJ1-4; TRBD1 aligns across 9 bases. The V gene end was trimmed by 2 bases and the J gene end by 8 bases; junction bases not matched to a gene: 6. The CDR3 extends over 15 amino acids. The germline V gene has CDR1 LNHNV and CDR2 YYDKDF (reference sequence). The CDR3, as DNA: TGTGCCACCAGCAGACAGGACAGGGGCCGCGAAAAACTGTTTTTT. This translates into CATSRQDRGREKLFF. The variable domain in full, with the rest retrieved from reference TRBV15 and TRBJ1-4, is DAMVIQNPRYQVTQFGKPVTLSCSQTLNHNVMYWYQQKSSQAPKLLFHYYDKDFNNEADTPDNFQSRRPNTSFCFLDIRSPGLGDTAMYLCATSRQDRGREKLFFGSGTQLSVL.

This clone was seen only a few times. The chain recombines TRBV7-9 with TRBJ2-2; a possible D gene is TRBD2 (7 bases). There are 19 residues in the CDR3. Germline V gene sequence: CDR1 SEHNR, CDR2 FQNEAQ (reference sequence). V was clipped by 1 base and J by 4 bases, with 22 bases between them. The chain's CDR3 is CASSLVHIGGGDFTGELFF. In DNA, the CDR3 is TGTGCCAGCAGCTTAGTCCACATAGGGGGAGGGGACTTCACCGGGGAGCTGTTTTTT.

Turning to this clone: Just one base apart from a much larger clone, this may be a read error. The same CDR3 is also encoded by other DNA sequences in this sample. The rearrangement joins TRBV12-3 or TRBV12-4 to TRBJ2-3; D is undetermined. The V gene lost 4 bases and the J gene lost 0 bases, with 2 bases spanning the gap. CDR3 length: 12 amino acids. The CDR3 sequence: CASSSSTDTQYF. The CDR3 DNA sequence: TGTGCCAGCAGTTCTAGCACAGATACGCAGTATTTT.

The chain links TRBV13 to TRBJ2-6; the D gene is possibly TRBD2 (5 bases). The CDR3 consists of 16 residues. Germline V lookup: CDR1 PRHDT, CDR2 FYEKMQ (reference sequence). V lost 5 bases and J lost 4, with 15 bases in between. The CDR3: CASSPRISGGANVLTF. CDR3 coding DNA: TGTGCCAGCAGCCCACGGATCTCGGGAGGGGCCAACGTCCTGACTTTC.

V and J are TRBV5-1 and TRBJ2-1; 8 positions match TRBD1. The V segment lost 4 bases and the J segment 0 bases; nucleotides outside the gene matches: 9. Germline V gene lookup returns CDR1 SGHRS and CDR2 YFSETQ. The length of the CDR3 is 17 residues. The CDR3 DNA is TGCGCCAGCAGCGCCAATCCACAGGGGGGCTCCTACAATGAGCAGTTCTTC. It translates to CASSANPQGGSYNEQFF.

The CDR3 DNA follows: TGTGCCAGCAGCTTGGGATCGGTTGGCGGCCCGACAGATACGCAGTATTTT. Protein: CASSLGSVGGPTDTQYF. The chain employs TRBV5-8 and TRBJ2-3; D is unresolved. V was trimmed by 0 bases and J by 3 bases, leaving 17 bases between them. The CDR3 extends over 17 amino acids. CDR1 is SGHTS, CDR2 YDEGEE, per germline.

The V call is TRBV4-1, the J call TRBJ2-7, with D uncertain. The CDR3 is 14 amino acids. The germline gives CDR1 MGHRA, CDR2 YSYEKL. Trimming pared 4 bases from V and 2 bases from J, leaving 12 bases between. DNA for the CDR3: TGCGCCAGCAGCCCAGACCTCGGTCCCTACGAGCAGTACTTC. Translation: CASSPDLGPYEQYF.

DNA of the CDR3: TGTGCCAGTAGTAGGGCCGGGGACAGGTCCACCGGGGAGCTGTTTTTT. This translates into CASSRAGDRSTGELFF. The V call is TRBV19, the J call TRBJ2-2; TRBD1 matches at 8 bases. Germline V gene data show CDR1 as LNHDA and CDR2 as SQIVND (reference sequence). V shed 4 bases, J shed 4 bases, and the junction held 8 bases outside the gene matches. This CDR3 contains 16 residues.

The genes are TRBV27 and TRBJ1-1; TRBD1 agrees at 8 bases. The germline CDR1 and CDR2 sequences are MNHEY and SMNVEV (reference sequence). The CDR3 length is 13 residues. Trimming took 8 bases from V and 6 from J; bases not matched to a gene: 8. The CDR3 DNA is TGTGCCAGCCACGGACAGGGTAGATCTGAAGCTTTCTTT. This sequence encodes CASHGQGRSEAFF.

The sample holds a few counts of this clone. The V gene is TRBV2, the J gene TRBJ2-7, with a possible D match to TRBD1 (7 bases). This CDR3 has 15 amino acids. Germline V gives CDR1 SNHLY, CDR2 FYNNEI. With 1 base removed from V and 6 bases from J, the gap between germline ends came to 16 bases. CDR3 sequence reads: CASSEGNRGLPEQYF. Written as DNA, the CDR3 is TGTGCCAGCAGTGAAGGGAACAGGGGACTCCCCGAGCAGTACTTC. Variable domain in full (rest from reference TRBV2 and TRBJ2-7): EPEVTQTPSHQVTQMGQEVILRCVPISNHLYFYWYRQILGQKVEFLVSFYNNEISEKSEIFDDQFSVERPDGSNFTLKIRSTKLEDSAMYFCASSEGNRGLPEQYFGPGTRLTVT.

V and J are TRBV3-1 (or the pseudogene TRBV3-2) and TRBJ1-2; TRBD1 might be the D (6 bases). CDR1 LGHDT and CDR2 YNNKEL come from the germline V gene (reference sequence). This CDR3 is 15 amino acids long. Trimming removed 0 bases at V and 7 bases at J, with 15 bases between. The CDR3 protein is CASSQEGGGPAGYTF. CDR3 nucleotide sequence: TGTGCCAGCAGCCAAGAAGGGGGTGGTCCTGCTGGCTACACCTTC.

The chain uses TRBV9 and TRBJ1-1; TRBD1 is a possible D gene (5 bases). V lost 0 bases, J lost 1 base, and 13 bases lay in between. Germline CDR1 is SGDLS and CDR2 is YYNGEE. This CDR3 region has 16 residues. The CDR3 sequence: CASSVGQGFTNTEAFF. CDR3 sequence (DNA): TGTGCCAGCAGCGTAGGGCAGGGCTTTACGAACACTGAAGCTTTCTTT. Looking up the rest from reference TRBV9 and TRBJ1-1 gives the full variable domain: DSGVTQTPKHLITATGQRVTLRCSPRSGDLSVYWYQQSLDQGLQFLIQYYNGEERAKGNILERFSAQQFPDLHSELNLSSLELGDSALYFCASSVGQGFTNTEAFFGQGTRLTVV.